Listed below are T cell receptor beta chains from one sample, sequenced in a study of blood T cell repertoires in COVID-19. Generated by immunoSEQ multiplex PCR, the TCRdb table keeps only in-frame clones and is missing some. This repertoire shows hundreds of thousands of clones, roughly 89% found once; its top ten account for roughly 3.7%. The sample taken for sequencing was PBMCs or T cells enriched from blood (not recorded which). These receptors all come from a woman aged 30 to 39 who had recovered from COVID-19. Each CDR3 is given without its conserved first and last residue. The order of the fields is CDR3 length, V gene, clone size, J gene, CDR3 protein. The size entry is marked missing in some rows and otherwise reads once, few, many or a size class.

>12|TRBV27|.|TRBJ1-5
ASSGTGDIQPQH
>15|TRBV7-9|.|TRBJ2-1
ASSSGLAGRSYNEQF
>11|TRBV12-3/TRBV12-4|.|TRBJ1-2
ASSVGQPIGYT
>11|TRBV6-2/TRBV6-3|.|TRBJ1-2
ASSYWTPYGYT
>15|TRBV18|.|TRBJ2-2
ASSPPGTGEETGELF
>15|TRBV28|.|TRBJ2-3
ASSLAGHLAGGHTQY
>14|TRBV19|.|TRBJ1-6
ASRNRQGFDNSPLH
>11|TRBV19|.|TRBJ1-1
ASTFREYTEAF
>13|TRBV2|.|TRBJ1-1
ASSRGGGANTEAF
>14|TRBV7-2|.|TRBJ2-3
ASRLAGGRVTDTQY
>12|TRBV18|once|TRBJ1-2
ASSPPSSNYGYT
>11|TRBV28|.|TRBJ1-6
ASSRVGNSPLH
>12|TRBV25-1|.|TRBJ1-4
GSTGVYPNEKLF
>14|TRBV15|few|TRBJ2-1
ATSGFDRERISEQF
>13|TRBV5-6|.|TRBJ1-2
ASSYGYGFGKGYT
>13|TRBV19|.|TRBJ1-2
ASSARPDRDYGYT
>15|TRBV13|.|TRBJ2-1
ASSYTGTSGRALEQF
>12|TRBV5-4|.|TRBJ2-5
ASSLGSGRETQY
>14|TRBV18|.|TRBJ1-1
ASSPASGTGNTEAF
>10|TRBV6-5|.|TRBJ2-1
ASSGSYNEQF
>12|TRBV19|.|TRBJ2-7
ASSRDRGPYEQY
>12|TRBV4-1|.|TRBJ2-7
ASSPTGGNYEQY
>13|TRBV4-3|few|TRBJ2-7
ASSQVPGWDYEQY
>11|TRBV5-5|.|TRBJ2-3
ASSEGYTDTQY
>12|TRBV6-5|.|TRBJ1-1
ASRKQGMGTEAF
>14|TRBV4-3|.|TRBJ2-5
ASSPNLAENGETQY
>12|TRBV2|.|TRBJ1-2
ASSDGQLTYGYT
>13|TRBV19|.|TRBJ2-2
ASEEASLNTGELF
>13|TRBV19|.|TRBJ2-3
ASSIAAGGTDTQY
>13|TRBV9|.|TRBJ2-7
ASSGYASGTYEQY
>15|TRBV7-2|.|TRBJ2-2
ASSQSGTHAYTGELF
>11|TRBV7-2|.|TRBJ2-1
ASSLLGYNEQF
>14|TRBV5-1|.|TRBJ2-1
ASSLGPTGASGEQF
>12|TRBV19|.|TRBJ1-1
ASSIPGQIPEAF
>12|TRBV19|.|TRBJ2-1
ASSFASGYNEQF
>11|TRBV29-1|few|TRBJ2-3
SVLDSSTDTQY
>15|TRBV19|.|TRBJ1-4
ASIRTGGGQTNEKLF
>12|TRBV2|.|TRBJ2-7
ASRRPDRFYEQY
>14|TRBV5-1|.|TRBJ2-1
ASSLLQASSYNEQF
>15|TRBV11-2|.|TRBJ2-6
ASSLDSRASGANVLT
>13|TRBV25-1|few|TRBJ1-1
ASSEFRDRGTEAF
>13|TRBV9|.|TRBJ1-4
ASSVGGSTNEKLF
>11|TRBV7-3|.|TRBJ1-2
ASSLSGSYGYT
>14|TRBV28|.|TRBJ2-7
ASSIPPGQGSYEQY
>11|TRBV19|.|TRBJ1-1
ASSQNQGFKAF
>13|TRBV7-2|.|TRBJ2-7
ASSFYRGVGYEQY
>11|TRBV18|few|TRBJ1-2
ASSPPQGAAYT
>11|TRBV6-5|few|TRBJ1-6
ASSYSRGTPLH
>15|TRBV7-2|once|TRBJ1-3
ASSPNGGRYSGNTIY
>13|TRBV19|.|TRBJ1-2
ASSMDPLWEDGYT
>13|TRBV9|.|TRBJ1-2
ASSGAGDWGYGYT